The 22 T cell receptor beta chains in this list originate from one sample, sequenced in a study of regulatory T cells in long-lasting Graves disease. Specified time point: newly diagnosed GD, antithyroid drugs for less than 3 months. RNA extracted from PBMCs served as the sequencing template. Arm-PCR of CDR3 regions with iRepertoire HTBI primers generated TCR beta libraries. One entry per CDR3 protein, called by TCRdb with MiXCR from the multiplex PCR reads. The sample has a few hundred thousand distinct CDR3 sequences, about 16% seen once; the top ten hold around a quarter. These data are also associated with another study on T cells in Graves' hyperthyroidism and ophthalmopathy.

Sequenced material: peripheral blood mononuclear cells (PBMCs), taken at new diagnosis, from a patient treated with antithyroid drugs. These receptors came from a woman in her late teens or twenties with Graves disease.

In its sample, this clonotype was seen many times. The chain employs TRBV6-2 or TRBV6-3 and TRBJ1-2; 7 nucleotides align to TRBD1. CDR3 length equals 14 residues. Germline CDR1 is MNHEY and CDR2 is SVGEGT. V gave up 2 bases and J gave up 4 bases; unmatched junction bases: 4. The CDR3 loop is CASSYTGQSYGYTF. The CDR3 DNA sequence: TGTGCCAGCAGTTACACGGGACAGAGCTATGGCTACACCTTC.

The chain is built from TRBV18 and TRBJ1-5; D is perhaps TRBD1 (5 bases). Germline values: CDR1 KGHSH, CDR2 LQKENI. The length of the CDR3 is 15 residues. V was clipped by 2 bases and J by 4 bases, with 12 bases between them. The DNA for the CDR3 is TGTGCCAGCTCACCAAGGACAAATTCGAATCAGCCCCAGCATTTT. It specifies CASSPRTNSNQPQHF.

This clonotype turned up a few times. This sequence joins TRBV2 and TRBJ2-5, with D possibly being TRBD2 (6 bases). The V gene's germline CDR1 is SNHLY and CDR2 FYNNEI. The CDR3 contains 12 residues. V was shortened by 8 bases and J by 4 bases, with 11 bases between the two germline ends. The CDR3 sequence is CASGPGGETQYF. CDR3 nucleotide sequence: TGTGCCAGCGGTCCCGGGGGAGAGACCCAGTACTTC.

V and J are TRBV29-1 and TRBJ2-7; 13 positions match TRBD2. The CDR3 is made up of 15 amino acids. The ends lost 1 base at V and 4 bases at J; junction bases unmatched: 4. Per the germline V gene, CDR1 is SQVTM and CDR2 is ANQGSEA. The CDR3 sequence: CSVEGRTSGSYEQYF. CDR3 bases: TGCAGCGTTGAAGGACGGACTAGCGGGAGTTACGAGCAGTACTTC.

This clonotype was recorded many times. The chain combines TRBV7-9 with TRBJ2-1, with TRBD2 matching 14 bases. The germline CDR1 and CDR2 sequences are SEHNR and FQNEAQ (reference sequence). The ends lost 0 bases at V and 10 bases at J; junction bases unmatched: 8. The CDR3 is 17 amino acids. The CDR3 DNA is TGTGCCAGCAGCTTAGCGGAAGGGACTAGCGGGAGAAACGAGCAGTTCTTC. Protein product: CASSLAEGTSGRNEQFF.

This clonotype has a count of ten or more. The CDR3: CASSLPLGTSYEQYF. CDR3 sequence (DNA): TGTGCCAGCAGCTTACCCCTCGGGACCTCCTACGAGCAGTACTTC. The chain carries TRBV7-9 and TRBJ2-7, with D perhaps TRBD1 or TRBD2 (5 bases each). Germline lookup yields CDR1 SEHNR and CDR2 FQNEAQ (reference sequence). V lost 2 bases, J lost 0 bases, and 11 bases lay in between. This CDR3 has 15 residues.

At least ten counts were recorded for this clonotype. V usage is TRBV18 and J usage is TRBJ2-7; weak D call: TRBD1 (5 bases). Between the trimmed V and J ends, which lost 4 bases and 0 bases, there was a span of 10 bases. CDR1 is KGHSH, CDR2 LQKENI, per germline. This CDR3 has 14 residues. CDR3 residues: CASSQTVPSYEQYF. The CDR3 region has the DNA TGTGCCAGCTCACAGACAGTTCCCTCCTACGAGCAGTACTTC.

The chain combines TRBV19 with TRBJ2-1, with TRBD1 matching 7 bases. CDR1 is LNHDA and CDR2 is SQIVND in the germline V gene (reference sequence). The V gene end was trimmed by 7 bases and the J gene end by 7 bases; junction bases not matched to a gene: 10. CDR3 length: 14 residues. CDR3 coding DNA: TGTGCCAGTAACCCGGGACAGCAGGGGAATGAGCAGTTCTTC. Its protein product is CASNPGQQGNEQFF. The whole variable domain, remainder taken from reference TRBV19 and TRBJ2-1, is DGGITQSPKYLFRKEGQNVTLSCEQNLNHDAMYWYRQDPGQGLRLIYYSQIVNDFQKGDIAEGYSVSREKKESFPLTVTSAQKNPTAFYLCASNPGQQGNEQFFGPGTRLTVL.

The sample holds a few counts of this clonotype. The chain carries TRBV6-2 or TRBV6-3 and TRBJ2-4; D unresolved. Deletions cut 0 bases from V and 0 bases from J, with 9 bases between. This CDR3 has 16 residues. CDR1 is MNHEY, CDR2 SVGEGT, per germline. Here the CDR3 reads CASSYSIRLAKNIQYF. CDR3 coding DNA: TGTGCCAGCAGTTACTCGATCAGACTAGCCAAAAACATTCAGTACTTC.

The chain couples TRBV4-1 to TRBJ1-4, with 11 nucleotides matching TRBD1. Germline CDR1 is MGHRA and CDR2 is YSYEKL. J gave up 0 bases and V 2 bases, and 5 bases lay outside the gene matches. The CDR3 has 18 residues. The DNA of the CDR3 is TGCGCCAGCAGCCAATTACCGGGACAGGGGGCAACTAATGAAAAACTGTTTTTT. Translation gives CASSQLPGQGATNEKLFF.

This clonotype has at least ten counts. The rearrangement joins TRBV28 to TRBJ1-2, with 7 bases fitting TRBD1. The CDR3 runs 19 residues. Trimming at V came to 5 bases and at J to 2 bases, leaving 20 bases not matched to a gene. The V gene's germline CDR1 is MDHEN and CDR2 SYDVKM. CDR3 DNA sequence: TGTGCCAGCAGTCCCGCCCCGGGAGGGGTTTGGGACAGCAACTATGGCTACACCTTC. Its protein product is CASSPAPGGVWDSNYGYTF.

This clonotype was detected only a few times. One end of the junction fails to match germline, which may point to a read error. This chain uses TRBV7-2 with TRBJ2-3; 12 bases are a match to TRBD2. Germline V gene lookup returns CDR1 SGHTA and CDR2 FQGNSA. This CDR3 region has 15 residues. DNA of the CDR3: TGTGCCAGCAGCACTAGCGGGAGGTTACCAGATACACAGTATTTT. This codes for CASSTSGRLPDTQYF.

This clonotype was recorded many times. The genes are TRBV2 and TRBJ2-4; D is unresolved. Trimming stripped 5 bases from V and 3 bases from J, with 17 bases between. The CDR3 is 16 residues long. CDR1 SNHLY and CDR2 FYNNEI come from the germline V gene. DNA of the CDR3: TGTGCCAGCAGTTCCGGTGCGGAGCCACACAAAAACATTCAGTACTTC. Translated, it gives CASSSGAEPHKNIQYF. Filled out from reference TRBV2 and TRBJ2-4, the complete variable domain reads EPEVTQTPSHQVTQMGQEVILRCVPISNHLYFYWYRQILGQKVEFLVSFYNNEISEKSEIFDDQFSVERPDGSNFTLKIRSTKLEDSAMYFCASSSGAEPHKNIQYFGAGTRLSVL.

A few counts support this clonotype. The gene calls are TRBV13 and TRBJ1-5; 7 bases agree with TRBD1. Germline V gives CDR1 PRHDT, CDR2 FYEKMQ (reference sequence). The V segment lost 5 bases and the J segment 0 bases; nucleotides outside the gene matches: 4. CDR3 length: 15 amino acids. CDR3 coding DNA: TGTGCCAGCAGCGAGGGACAGCTTAGCAATCAGCCCCAGCATTTT. Residues: CASSEGQLSNQPQHF.

This clonotype has a handful of counts. The chain is built from TRBV15 and TRBJ2-7, with TRBD1 identical over 9 bases. V gave up 3 bases and J gave up 1 base; unmatched junction bases: 1. The CDR3 is 14 residues long. CDR1 is LNHNV and CDR2 is YYDKDF in the germline V gene (reference sequence). CDR3 protein: CATSRDRGSYEQYF. The CDR3, as DNA: TGTGCCACCAGCAGGGACAGGGGTTCCTACGAGCAGTACTTC.

Only a few counts were recorded for this clonotype. V is TRBV20-1 and J is TRBJ2-7; TRBD1 is a possible D gene (6 bases). The germline V gene has CDR1 DFQATT and CDR2 SNEGSKA (reference sequence). The CDR3 covers 12 residues. The ends were cut back, 4 bases at V and 6 bases at J, with 13 bases in the middle. CDR3 nucleotide sequence: TGCAGTGCTAACCAGGGGATTGTCGAGCAGTACTTC. Its protein is CSANQGIVEQYF.

A remark on this clonotype: A clone one base away is much larger, so this may be a read error. This chain links TRBV20-1 with TRBJ2-7, with 8 bases matching TRBD1. This CDR3 contains 17 residues. The V gene end was trimmed by 0 bases and the J gene end by 7 bases; junction bases not matched to a gene: 17. CDR1 is DFQATT and CDR2 is SNEGSKA in the germline V gene (reference sequence). As DNA, the CDR3 is TGCAGTGCTAGAGATCCCCATGGACAGGGTGTGGTTAATGAGCAGTACTTC. Amino acids: CSARDPHGQGVVNEQYF.

V is TRBV4-2 and J is TRBJ1-4; maybe TRBD1 (5 bases). V was pared by 4 bases and J by 1 base, with 13 bases between. Per the germline V gene, CDR1 is LGHNA and CDR2 is YNFKEQ. This CDR3 is 16 amino acids long. The CDR3 region is CASSRTLGGTNEKLFF. Here the CDR3 DNA reads TGTGCCAGCAGCCGTACGTTGGGGGGAACTAATGAAAAACTGTTTTTT.

The sample holds a few counts of this clonotype. The chain is built from TRBV5-1 and TRBJ1-3; the D is unclear. Trimming took 5 bases from V and 0 from J, leaving 15 bases between them. The CDR3 contains 16 residues. CDR1 is SGHRS, CDR2 YFSETQ, per germline. This CDR3 is CASRPARADSGNTIYF. The CDR3 bases are TGCGCCAGCAGGCCGGCACGGGCAGACTCTGGAAACACCATATATTTT.

This clonotype has a count of ten or more. This sequence joins TRBV5-1 and TRBJ2-7; TRBD2 matches 8 bases. Germline values: CDR1 SGHRS, CDR2 YFSETQ. The ends lost 2 bases at V and 6 bases at J; junction bases unmatched: 10. The CDR3 covers 15 residues. DNA for the CDR3: TGCGCCAGCAGCTTTAACCCCGGGACTAGGGGCGAGCAGTACTTC. Amino acid sequence: CASSFNPGTRGEQYF.

The V gene is TRBV7-9, the J gene TRBJ2-7, with 7 bases identical to TRBD1. The junction had 14 bases not matched to a gene; V was cut back by 7 bases and J by 5 bases. There are 15 residues in the CDR3. Per germline, CDR1 SEHNR and CDR2 FQNEAQ (reference sequence). The CDR3 spells CASTYRRGQINEQYF. For the CDR3, the DNA is TGTGCCAGCACCTACCGACGGGGACAGATTAACGAGCAGTACTTC.

The chain uses TRBV20-1 and TRBJ2-1, with TRBD2 as a possible D gene (6 bases). The CDR3 extends over 12 amino acids. V was clipped by 5 bases and J by 6 bases, with 11 bases between them. Per the germline V gene, CDR1 is DFQATT and CDR2 is SNEGSKA (reference sequence). The CDR3 bases are TGCAGTGCTCCCCCGGGGGTCAATGAGCAGTTCTTC. It yields the protein CSAPPGVNEQFF.